Here is one TCR beta chain with its context. Its antigen is still unknown. Base qualities were left out, and no much larger clone turns up one base away. TCRbeta CDR3 regions were amplified from genomic DNA using the immunoSEQ Assay, a bias-controlled multiplex PCR. In the paper's pipeline: The number of nucleated cells in each sample was estimated by amplification of reference gene primers within the assay. To quantify the absolute abundance of each unique TCRbeta CDR3 rearrangement, sequence reads were collapsed and filtered. Productive Simpson clonality was computed per sample as the square root of Simpson's diversity index over productive rearrangements. This immuneACCESS table, as held by TCRdb, lists in-frame sequences with V and J called but not all clones. Of the missing ones, under half trace to an unresolved V gene in checked studies; the others have no known cause. From that table come the V and J calls and clone size; the DNA was used to work out D and trimming. The sample table records some 120,000 clones; 83% of these occur just once. Over 2% of the sample is taken by the ten largest.

Whole blood was collected in K2EDTA tubes by collaborating institutions according to the institutions' own protocols. Collaborator samples were shipped for TCRbeta analysis as frozen whole blood, isolated PBMCs, or DNA extracted from either sample type. This sample stems from a study of blood T cell repertoires in COVID-19 (dated by TCRdb to 2019 to 2021). Concerning the study at large: Samples from collaborators originated in the United States, Italy and Spain and spanned both the acute and convalescent phases of COVID-19. The material from the prospective study consisted of cDNA or gDNA derived from T cells, B-cell-depleted T cells, or PBMCs. The samples were drawn from two sources: the first 160 participants of the ongoing ImmuneRACE study, and 1,000 to 1,500 subjects contributed by 6 global collaborators. Where available, HLA class I and class II types were taken from metadata supplied by the sample provider and were not determined by assay-based typing. The dataset comprised deeply sampled blood TCRbeta repertoires from subjects exposed to, actively infected with, or recovered from COVID-19. The repertoires were released in a freely available public database intended as a resource for research on the immune response to SARS-CoV-2. The sample metadata nearly always contained a de-identified subject ID, COVID-19 status, age in years and sex.

Results and caveats for the whole study, not just this receptor: How much clinical and demographic metadata was included differed by source and by participant, and the metadata was provided uncurated.

Its CDR3 holds 14 amino acids, cysteine through phenylalanine. The kept DNA is CDR3 alone, 42 bases in frame from the first base. Trimming removed 5 bases from V and 6 bases from J, leaving 15 bases between the germline ends. From a lookup of the germline V gene (reference sequence), CDR1 and CDR2 are PRHDT and FYEKMQ. This TCR was recovered from a young man with acute or convalescent COVID-19. Sequencing was carried out using peripheral blood. Rearrangement joined TRBV13 to TRBJ2-3; TRBD2 could be the D gene, as 6 bases match. CDR3 reads: CASSKTGELDTQYF. The DNA sequence reads TGTGCCAGCAGCAAAACGGGGGAATTGGATACGCAGTATTTT.